The subject of this entry is one TCR beta chain. Its target is not known. V gave up 6 bases and J gave up 5 bases, with 8 bases separating them. The CDR3 extends over 11 amino acids. Germline V gene lookup returns CDR1 ENHRY and CDR2 SYGVKD. Assay: immunoSEQ multiplex PCR; the TCRdb copy retains only in-frame clones and omits some. The sample gives some 130,000 clones, 91% of which show up once; approximately 2.8% is in the top ten. The entry originates in a study of T cell responses to AZD1222 COVID-19 vaccine. Findings and caveats of the study: Nearly half of spike-specific TCRs reportedly target unmutated variant regions. Only after the peak T cell response were repertoires sampled. At baseline, just a handful of AZD1222 recipients tested seropositive. CD4 TCRs covered the whole spike, strongest at regions 160-218 and 743-854.

This TCR came from an adult in good health. The sequenced sample was peripheral blood, obtained on day 0 of AZD1222 vaccination. The rearrangement uses TRBV10-3 and TRBJ2-7; D is perhaps TRBD2 (6 bases). Here the CDR3 reads CAIRGTHEQYF. The CDR3 DNA sequence: TGTGCCATCAGGGGGACTCACGAGCAGTACTTC.